This is a list of T cell receptor beta chains from one sample in a study of blood T cell repertoires in COVID-19. Clones were sequenced by immunoSEQ multiplex PCR, and TCRdb holds only the in-frame ones, with some missing. Of around 170,000 clones listed, 88% are singletons. Sequences were obtained from peripheral blood. These receptors originate from a man in his sixties with acute or convalescent COVID-19. Each CDR3 is given with its conserved first and last residue. The D gene is left open where the match is weak. The size entry is marked missing in some rows and otherwise reads once, few, many or a size class.

len: 14
d_gene: -
v_gene: TRBV12-5
abundance: -
j_gene: TRBJ1-1
CDR3nt: TGTGCTAGTGGTTTGGCCTCCGGGAACACTGAAGCTTTCTTT
CDR3aa: CASGLASGNTEAFF

len: 17
d_gene: -
v_gene: TRBV19
abundance: -
j_gene: TRBJ1-5
CDR3nt: TGTGCCAGTAGTATTTTCCTCGGGGGGGGGAGCAATCAGCCCCAGCATTTT
CDR3aa: CASSIFLGGGSNQPQHF

len: 14
d_gene: -
v_gene: TRBV18
abundance: once
j_gene: TRBJ1-2
CDR3nt: TGTGCCAGCTCACCCGGACAGAGGGGGTATGGCTACACCTTC
CDR3aa: CASSPGQRGYGYTF

len: 14
d_gene: TRBD1
v_gene: TRBV29-1
abundance: -
j_gene: TRBJ1-1
CDR3nt: TGCAGCGTTGAGGACAGGTCGGGGGGGACTGAAGCTTTCTTT
CDR3aa: CSVEDRSGGTEAFF

len: 16
d_gene: TRBD2
v_gene: TRBV4-1
abundance: -
j_gene: TRBJ2-3
CDR3nt: TGCGCCAGCAGCCTTCGAGGCGGGGGGGTCGGTGATACGCAGTATTTT
CDR3aa: CASSLRGGGVGDTQYF

len: 15
d_gene: -
v_gene: TRBV15
abundance: -
j_gene: TRBJ1-3
CDR3nt: TGTGCCACCAGCAGAGATCTAAATACTGGAAACACCATATATTTT
CDR3aa: CATSRDLNTGNTIYF

len: 13
d_gene: TRBD1
v_gene: TRBV29-1
abundance: -
j_gene: TRBJ1-6
CDR3nt: TGCAGCGCAGACAGGGCATATAATTCACCCCTCCACTTT
CDR3aa: CSADRAYNSPLHF

len: 15
d_gene: TRBD2
v_gene: TRBV30
abundance: -
j_gene: TRBJ2-1
CDR3nt: TGTGCCTGGAGCGCCCCGGGACTAGATGCTTCTGAGCAGTTCTTC
CDR3aa: CAWSAPGLDASEQFF

len: 13
d_gene: -
v_gene: TRBV24-1
abundance: once
j_gene: TRBJ1-1
CDR3nt: TGTGCCACCAGTGACTCAGGGAACACTGAAGCTTTCTTT
CDR3aa: CATSDSGNTEAFF

len: 14
d_gene: TRBD2
v_gene: TRBV30
abundance: -
j_gene: TRBJ2-7
CDR3nt: TGTGCCTGGAGTGTACGGGTTAGCGGGGACGAGCAGTACTTC
CDR3aa: CAWSVRVSGDEQYF

len: 14
d_gene: TRBD1
v_gene: TRBV27
abundance: -
j_gene: TRBJ1-5
CDR3nt: TGTGCCAGCAGTCCCCAGCAGGGGGGTCAGCCCCAGCATTTT
CDR3aa: CASSPQQGGQPQHF

len: 15
d_gene: -
v_gene: TRBV6-5
abundance: -
j_gene: TRBJ1-4
CDR3nt: TGTGCCAGCAGTCCCTTTGCAGGGCAGAATGAAAAACTGTTTTTT
CDR3aa: CASSPFAGQNEKLFF

len: 16
d_gene: TRBD2
v_gene: TRBV7-8
abundance: -
j_gene: TRBJ2-5
CDR3nt: TGTGCCAGCAGCCCCGGACTAGCGGGAAGGGGAGAGACCCAGTACTTC
CDR3aa: CASSPGLAGRGETQYF

len: 14
d_gene: -
v_gene: TRBV24-1
abundance: -
j_gene: TRBJ2-1
CDR3nt: TGTGCCACCAGTGATTGGGAGCAATACAATGAGCAGTTCTTC
CDR3aa: CATSDWEQYNEQFF

len: 16
d_gene: TRBD2
v_gene: TRBV10-3
abundance: -
j_gene: TRBJ2-2
CDR3nt: TGTGCCATCAGTGAGGGGGGGAGCGGGAGCGCCGGGGAGCTGTTTTTT
CDR3aa: CAISEGGSGSAGELFF

len: 14
d_gene: TRBD2
v_gene: TRBV3-1/TRBV3-2
abundance: -
j_gene: TRBJ2-1
CDR3nt: TGTGCCAGCAGCCAAGTGGTGGCGGGAGGTCCCGAGTTCTTC
CDR3aa: CASSQVVAGGPEFF

len: 15
d_gene: TRBD1
v_gene: TRBV5-1
abundance: -
j_gene: TRBJ1-1
CDR3nt: TGCGCCAGCAGCGACGGGACAGCCGCTATTCCAGAAGCTTTCTTT
CDR3aa: CASSDGTAAIPEAFF

len: 17
d_gene: -
v_gene: TRBV4-1
abundance: -
j_gene: TRBJ2-2
CDR3nt: TGCGCCAGCAGCCAAGACCGGTTCTATTCGAACACCGGGGAGCTGTTTTTT
CDR3aa: CASSQDRFYSNTGELFF

len: 15
d_gene: TRBD2
v_gene: TRBV18
abundance: -
j_gene: TRBJ2-2
CDR3nt: TGTGCCAGCTCACCGGGACTAGCGGGCACCGGGGAGCTGTTTTTT
CDR3aa: CASSPGLAGTGELFF

len: 15
d_gene: -
v_gene: TRBV2
abundance: -
j_gene: TRBJ2-3
CDR3nt: TGTGCCAGCAGTGTTCAGCGTCCTAGCACAGATACGCAGTATTTT
CDR3aa: CASSVQRPSTDTQYF

len: 14
d_gene: -
v_gene: TRBV5-1
abundance: -
j_gene: TRBJ1-3
CDR3nt: TGCGCCAGCAGCGGGGTAGGGGCTGGAAACACCATATATTTT
CDR3aa: CASSGVGAGNTIYF

len: 15
d_gene: TRBD1
v_gene: TRBV5-4
abundance: -
j_gene: TRBJ1-2
CDR3nt: TGTGCCAGCAGCAGACGGACAGGGGTTAACTATGGCTACACCTTC
CDR3aa: CASSRRTGVNYGYTF

len: 11
d_gene: -
v_gene: TRBV11-2
abundance: -
j_gene: TRBJ1-1
CDR3nt: TGTGCCAGCAGCCCGGGCACTGAAGCTTTCTTT
CDR3aa: CASSPGTEAFF

len: 15
d_gene: -
v_gene: TRBV6-4
abundance: -
j_gene: TRBJ1-5
CDR3nt: TGTGCCAGCCCCCGTATCAGGGGAACAAATCAGCCCCAGCATTTT
CDR3aa: CASPRIRGTNQPQHF

len: 17
d_gene: TRBD1
v_gene: TRBV18
abundance: -
j_gene: TRBJ1-2
CDR3nt: TGTGCCAGCTCACCTACGGGAAAAACAGGGGGTTCGAGTGGCTACACCTTC
CDR3aa: CASSPTGKTGGSSGYTF

len: 15
d_gene: TRBD2
v_gene: TRBV11-2
abundance: -
j_gene: TRBJ2-3
CDR3nt: TGTGCCAGCAGCTTAGGTAGCGGGAGCACAGATACGCAGTATTTT
CDR3aa: CASSLGSGSTDTQYF

len: 15
d_gene: TRBD1
v_gene: TRBV9
abundance: -
j_gene: TRBJ2-7
CDR3nt: TGTGCCAGCAGCGTAGCCACAGGGGAAGGTGACGAGCAGTACTTC
CDR3aa: CASSVATGEGDEQYF

len: 14
d_gene: TRBD1
v_gene: TRBV5-4
abundance: -
j_gene: TRBJ2-7
CDR3nt: TGTGCCAGCAGCTCTGGGACAGGGGCCTACGAGCAGTACTTC
CDR3aa: CASSSGTGAYEQYF

len: 16
d_gene: TRBD1
v_gene: TRBV5-1
abundance: -
j_gene: TRBJ1-5
CDR3nt: TGCGCCAGCAGCTTGGGGACAGGGTTGTACAATCAGCCCCAGCATTTT
CDR3aa: CASSLGTGLYNQPQHF

len: 15
d_gene: -
v_gene: TRBV10-3
abundance: once
j_gene: TRBJ1-2
CDR3nt: TGTGCCATCAGTGAGTTATCAGGGGTCATCTCTGGCTACACCTTC
CDR3aa: CAISELSGVISGYTF

len: 12
d_gene: TRBD2
v_gene: TRBV6-5
abundance: -
j_gene: TRBJ2-5
CDR3nt: TGTGCCAGCAGTAGCGGGGTAGAGACCCAGTACTTC
CDR3aa: CASSSGVETQYF

len: 14
d_gene: TRBD2
v_gene: TRBV29-1
abundance: -
j_gene: TRBJ2-3
CDR3nt: TGCAGCGTTGGTCTAGCGGAATACACAGATACGCAGTATTTT
CDR3aa: CSVGLAEYTDTQYF

len: 15
d_gene: TRBD1
v_gene: TRBV3-1/TRBV3-2
abundance: -
j_gene: TRBJ1-2
CDR3nt: TGTGCCAGCAGCCAAGCCCCTACAGGGGGCTATGGCTACACCTTC
CDR3aa: CASSQAPTGGYGYTF

len: 13
d_gene: -
v_gene: TRBV2
abundance: -
j_gene: TRBJ1-1
CDR3nt: TGTGCCAGCAGCGGCGTGAGCGCCACGGGAGCTTTCTTT
CDR3aa: CASSGVSATGAFF

len: 16
d_gene: -
v_gene: TRBV24-1
abundance: -
j_gene: TRBJ2-3
CDR3nt: TGTGCCACCAGTGGTACAGGGATAGGGTCGGCAGATACGCAGTATTTT
CDR3aa: CATSGTGIGSADTQYF

len: 16
d_gene: TRBD2
v_gene: TRBV24-1
abundance: -
j_gene: TRBJ2-2
CDR3nt: TGTGCCACCAGTGATCCCACTAGCGGGAGGACCGGGGAGCTGTTTTTT
CDR3aa: CATSDPTSGRTGELFF

len: 16
d_gene: TRBD1
v_gene: TRBV13
abundance: -
j_gene: TRBJ2-7
CDR3nt: TGTGCCAGCAGCTTAGGGGGGGACAGGGCATCCTACGAGCAGTACTTC
CDR3aa: CASSLGGDRASYEQYF

len: 15
d_gene: -
v_gene: TRBV9
abundance: -
j_gene: TRBJ2-1
CDR3nt: TGTGCCAGCAGCGTAGAATGGGGCCCCTACAATGAGCAGTTCTTC
CDR3aa: CASSVEWGPYNEQFF

len: 15
d_gene: -
v_gene: TRBV19
abundance: -
j_gene: TRBJ1-4
CDR3nt: TGTGCCAGTAGTATTGCGAGCCGCACTAATGAAAAACTGTTTTTT
CDR3aa: CASSIASRTNEKLFF

len: 16
d_gene: -
v_gene: TRBV4-2
abundance: -
j_gene: TRBJ1-5
CDR3nt: TGTGCCAGCAGCCAAGATTCGGGGGGCGCCTATCAGCCCCAGCATTTT
CDR3aa: CASSQDSGGAYQPQHF

len: 16
d_gene: TRBD2
v_gene: TRBV7-2
abundance: -
j_gene: TRBJ2-3
CDR3nt: TGTGCCAGCAGCTCTTCGATGGCGGGAGGTGGAGATACGCAGTATTTT
CDR3aa: CASSSSMAGGGDTQYF

len: 15
d_gene: TRBD2
v_gene: TRBV5-4
abundance: once
j_gene: TRBJ2-7
CDR3nt: TGTGCCAGCAGCGACAAGACTAGCGGCTCCTACGAGCAGTACTTC
CDR3aa: CASSDKTSGSYEQYF

len: 17
d_gene: TRBD1
v_gene: TRBV4-1
abundance: -
j_gene: TRBJ1-1
CDR3nt: TGCGCCAGCAGCCCGATTTTGACGACAGGGCTAGACACTGAAGCTTTCTTT
CDR3aa: CASSPILTTGLDTEAFF

len: 13
d_gene: TRBD1
v_gene: TRBV24-1
abundance: -
j_gene: TRBJ1-1
CDR3nt: TGTGCCACCTTAGGACAGGGAGGCACTGAAGCTTTCTTT
CDR3aa: CATLGQGGTEAFF

len: 14
d_gene: -
v_gene: TRBV18
abundance: once
j_gene: TRBJ1-1
CDR3nt: TGTGCCAGCTCACCTGAAGCTATGAACACTGAAGCTTTCTTT
CDR3aa: CASSPEAMNTEAFF

len: 18
d_gene: -
v_gene: TRBV14
abundance: -
j_gene: TRBJ1-5
CDR3nt: TGTGCCAGCAGGGTCAATACTCCATCCGGGAATTTACAGTGGCCCCAGCATTTT
CDR3aa: CASRVNTPSGNLQWPQHF

len: 16
d_gene: TRBD1
v_gene: TRBV18
abundance: -
j_gene: TRBJ1-2
CDR3nt: TGTGCCAGCTCACCACCTGATACCCAGGGGGCCTATGGCTACACCTTC
CDR3aa: CASSPPDTQGAYGYTF

len: 17
d_gene: TRBD2
v_gene: TRBV4-1
abundance: -
j_gene: TRBJ2-7
CDR3nt: TGCGCCAGCAGCCAAGAGGGACTAGCGGGAGTCACCTACGAGCAGTACTTC
CDR3aa: CASSQEGLAGVTYEQYF

len: 16
d_gene: TRBD1
v_gene: TRBV5-1
abundance: -
j_gene: TRBJ1-4
CDR3nt: TGCGCCAGCAGCCCGGGACAGGAGGGGGCAAATGAAAAACTGTTTTTT
CDR3aa: CASSPGQEGANEKLFF

len: 13
d_gene: -
v_gene: TRBV11-3
abundance: -
j_gene: TRBJ2-5
CDR3nt: TGTGCCAGCAGCCCCCGAGTACGAGAGACCCAGTACTTC
CDR3aa: CASSPRVRETQYF

len: 13
d_gene: -
v_gene: TRBV28
abundance: -
j_gene: TRBJ1-2
CDR3nt: TGTGCCAGCAGTTTAACACAGAACTATGGCTACACCTTC
CDR3aa: CASSLTQNYGYTF

len: 15
d_gene: -
v_gene: TRBV7-3
abundance: once
j_gene: TRBJ2-2
CDR3nt: TGTGCCAGCAGCCCATGGACAGAAAACACCGGGGAGCTGTTTTTT
CDR3aa: CASSPWTENTGELFF

len: 19
d_gene: TRBD2
v_gene: TRBV5-6
abundance: -
j_gene: TRBJ2-5
CDR3nt: TGTGCCAGCAGCTCCCTGGGGGGTAGCGGGGGGCCCTTACAAGAGACCCAGTACTTC
CDR3aa: CASSSLGGSGGPLQETQYF